What follows describes a single TCR beta chain. V dropped 4 bases and J dropped 7; count of bases not matched to a gene: 15. Germline V gene data show CDR1 as LGHDT and CDR2 as YNNKEL (reference sequence). The CDR3 sequence is 16 residues long. The sample comes from a study of blood T cell repertoires in COVID-19. Generated by immunoSEQ multiplex PCR, the TCRdb table keeps only in-frame clones and is missing some. Here the sample spans 200,000 to 250,000 clones, 82% being singletons. The sequenced sample consisted of peripheral blood. This TCR came from an elderly woman with COVID-19, enrolled during active disease. The chain carries TRBV3-1 (or the pseudogene TRBV3-2) and TRBJ1-2; 7 bases fit TRBD1. The CDR3 sequence is CASSRGTGASLGGYTF. The CDR3 region has the DNA TGTGCCAGCAGCCGGGGCACAGGGGCTTCTCTCGGTGGCTACACCTTC.